In this sample, the clone carrying this T cell receptor (beta chain) turned up a few times. The antigen is undetermined. The trim removed 3 bases at V and 4 bases at J, leaving 8 bases unmatched. Looked up from germline, CDR1 is SQVTM and CDR2 is ANQGSEA. This CDR3 has 15 residues. TCRdb re-called the 5' RACE reads through MiXCR, storing one row per CDR3 protein. The data contain tens of thousands of distinct CDR3 sequences, roughly 25% of them singletons. The sample belongs to a study of T-cell memory formation after mild COVID-19. The study, taken as a whole, reports: While clones contracting from day 15 to 85 were balanced between CD4 and CD8, later expanders leaned CD4+. Nothing confirmed that second-wave clones peaking on day 37 were specific for SARS-CoV-2.

The sequence came from a young man who had mild COVID-19 (a few samples of this study predate the infection). Cell type and time point are not known. Source material: PBMCs or a T cell subset sorted from them (not recorded which). This chain links TRBV29-1 with TRBJ2-1, with 8 bases that match TRBD2. The CDR3 bases are TGCAGCGTTGACCGAGCGGGGGCCTTGTACAATGAGCAGTTCTTC. It yields the protein CSVDRAGALYNEQFF.